This record concerns one T cell receptor beta chain sequence. What this receptor recognizes is not known. Within one base of it there is no much larger clone, and no base qualities were kept. This sample was included in a study of patients and donors after allogeneic stem cell transplantation (dated by TCRdb to 2018 to 2021). Libraries came from RT-PCR. The instrument was a NextSeq 550. TCRdb reworked the public reads: Q25 trimming with fastp, MiXCR clone assembly, productive beta chains retained. Each CDR3 protein appears once, grouped with its most common genes and DNA. The sample profile shows roughly 250,000 distinct CDR3 sequences; 13% to 15% of them were found once. Around a tenth of the sample belongs to the ten largest clones. Sequences were obtained from blood, either unsorted or a sorted T cell fraction (not recorded which). This clonotype was obtained from a human donor who was either an allogeneic HSCT recipient or a stem cell or donor lymphocyte infusion donor (not recorded which). It is not recorded whose cells these are; they may come from a transplant donor.

The encoded CDR3 is CASSFGAGDNYGYTF. The DNA is as follows: TGTGCCAGCAGCTTCGGGGCAGGAGATAACTATGGCTACACCTTC. The rearranged chain carries TRBV5-6 and TRBJ1-2; the best D guess is TRBD1, with 5 bases matching. Based on the germline V gene, the CDR1 and CDR2 sequences are SGHDT and YYEEEE. There are 15 amino acids in the CDR3, from cysteine to phenylalanine inclusive. Only CDR3 DNA remains: 45 bases, in frame from the first base. Deletion took 2 bases off V and 1 base off J, with a span of 12 bases between the germline ends.